This T cell receptor beta chain comes out of a study of CD8 T cells in Susac syndrome. This CDR3 has 14 residues. Trimming shortened V by 0 bases and J by 3 bases, and 8 bases separated the two germline ends. CDR1 and CDR2 (germline): SGDLS, YYNGEE. It was with random hexamers that about 0.45 to 1 ug RNA was reverse transcribed. By means of immunoSEQ multiplex PCR, TCR beta CDR3 spanning 54 Vbeta and 13 Jbeta underwent amplification. TCRdb reprocessed the immunoSEQ multiplex PCR reads via MiXCR and lists one record per CDR3 protein. The sample holds some 180,000 distinct CDR3 sequences, about 95% seen once. Bulk CD8+ and CD4+ cells came from magnetic negative isolation; CD8+ TEMRA by FACS.

The sample consisted of CD4+ T cells from PBMCs. V is TRBV9 and J is TRBJ2-3; D is uncertain. The receptor was isolated from a human donor in good health. The CDR3 DNA is TGTGCCAGCAGCGTAGAATTGAGGACAGATACGCAGTATTTT. Translated: CASSVELRTDTQYF. The entire variable domain, with the rest obtained from reference TRBV9 and TRBJ2-3, is as follows: DSGVTQTPKHLITATGQRVTLRCSPRSGDLSVYWYQQSLDQGLQFLIQYYNGEERAKGNILERFSAQQFPDLHSELNLSSLELGDSALYFCASSVELRTDTQYFGPGTRLTVL.